This TCR beta chain is drawn from a study of cytomegalovirus exposure and HLA in healthy donors. Points from the study as a whole: In a later analysis, several top co-occurrence clusters appeared linked to parvovirus B19, influenza, CMV and Epstein-Barr virus. Cytomegalovirus association was assigned to over 150 TCR beta chains. Being productive about 87% or about 30% of the time was typical of most TCR beta V segments in an earlier analysis.

A note on this clone: Its specificity is unknown.

PCR employed 60 Vbeta and 13 Jbeta primers. Generated by immunoSEQ multiplex PCR, the TCRdb table keeps only in-frame clones and is missing some. The sample holds 65,000 to 70,000 clones; around 91% are singletons and the top ten take 9% to 14%. V lost 5 bases, J lost 3 bases, and 5 bases stayed unmatched. The CDR3 is made up of 15 amino acids. CDR1 is MNHEY, CDR2 SVGAGI, per germline. The TCR was taken from a woman aged 25 to 39 in good health and CMV-seropositive. Input material: PBMCs. The rearrangement joins TRBV6-5 to TRBJ2-3; the match to TRBD1 covers 10 bases. The CDR3 nucleotides read TGTGCCAGCAGTCGGGGACAGGGGTTAACAGATACGCAGTATTTT. Protein sequence: CASSRGQGLTDTQYF.